This T cell receptor (beta chain) was observed in a study of memory CD4+ T cells and cytomegalovirus serostatus. Points from the study as a whole: The CMV-associated TCR signature appears largely within the CD4+ memory repertoire.

The sort gate was single viable CD3+CD4+CD8-CD45RO+ cells for memory CD4+ T cells. Donors' CMV status reflects serum IgG against pp150, pp28, p38, p52. Measured with immunoSEQ multiplex PCR; TCRdb has only the in-frame clones, and not every one. In the table there are approximately 60,000 clones, 80% to 85% of which are singletons. Concerning this clone itself: The antigen remains undetermined.

Germline V gene sequence: CDR1 LNHDA, CDR2 SQIVND (reference sequence). With V trimmed by 7 bases and J by 4 bases, 6 bases remained unmatched. The CDR3 length is 14 residues. This TCR was sampled from an adult in good health and CMV-seronegative. The chain links TRBV19 to TRBJ1-4; 7 bases are a match to TRBD1. Input material: memory CD4+ T cells from blood. The CDR3 reads CASNTGVGNEKLFF. The CDR3, as DNA: TGTGCCAGTAACACAGGGGTTGGTAATGAAAAACTGTTTTTT.